A selection of T cell receptor beta chains follows, all from one sample in a study of blood T cell repertoires in COVID-19. TCRdb's table, derived via immunoSEQ multiplex PCR, lists solely in-frame clones and lacks some. The table records 200,000 to 250,000 clones, about nine tenths of them present only once. The sample consisted of PBMCs or T cells enriched from blood (not recorded which). The receptors derive from a man aged 50-59 years who had been exposed to COVID-19. The CDR3 runs from the conserved cysteine through the conserved F or W. A D gene is named only where the DNA matches it firmly. Where a row states a size, it is once, few, many or the class of an expanded clone; other rows omit it.

abundance	j_gene	d_gene	v_gene	CDR3nt	CDR3aa
NA	TRBJ2-7	NA	TRBV7-2	TGTGCCAGCAGCCCGGCGGTCGAGCAGTACTTC	CASSPAVEQYF
NA	TRBJ1-6	NA	TRBV6-2/TRBV6-3	TGTGCCAGCAGTTACAGGGGGAGCTCCTATAATTCACCCCTCCACTTT	CASSYRGSSYNSPLHF
NA	TRBJ1-1	NA	TRBV28	TGTGCCAGCAGTTATATCGACAGGCTGAACACTGAAGCTTTCTTT	CASSYIDRLNTEAFF
NA	TRBJ1-2	NA	TRBV5-4	TGTGCCAGCAGCTTGGAACCAGGGTCTATAGATGGCTACACCTTC	CASSLEPGSIDGYTF
NA	TRBJ1-4	NA	TRBV29-1	TGCAGCGTTGACCCTACGGGGGGCAAAGGTGAAAAACTGTTTTTT	CSVDPTGGKGEKLFF
NA	TRBJ1-2	TRBD1	TRBV29-1	TGCAGCTTTGAGCGACAGGGGGCGACGGTTCTTGGCTACACCTTC	CSFERQGATVLGYTF
NA	TRBJ2-2	NA	TRBV18	TGTGCCAGCTCACCCCGGGTCGGAGGAGACACCGGGGAGCTGTTTTTT	CASSPRVGGDTGELFF
NA	TRBJ2-1	NA	TRBV4-2	TGTGCCAGCAGCCAAGATCGTAGTGTCCGGGAGCAGTTCTTC	CASSQDRSVREQFF
few	TRBJ1-1	NA	TRBV6-1	TGTGCCAGCAGTGAAAGGGTTAGGGAGGGAGAAGCTTTCTTT	CASSERVREGEAFF
NA	TRBJ2-1	TRBD1	TRBV5-6	TGTGCCAGCAGCTTCCTACCGGGACAGGGCAATGAGCAGTTCTTC	CASSFLPGQGNEQFF
NA	TRBJ1-5	NA	TRBV18	TGTGCCAGCTCACCATCAGGGTCCGGCAATCAGCCCCAGCATTTT	CASSPSGSGNQPQHF
NA	TRBJ2-4	TRBD1	TRBV7-2	TGTGCCAGCAGCTTAGTTAAGGGGGCGGGAAACATTCAGTACTTC	CASSLVKGAGNIQYF
NA	TRBJ1-2	TRBD1	TRBV14	TGTGCCAGCAGCCAAGTCTCCTTGGACAGGTTCGGCTACACCTTC	CASSQVSLDRFGYTF